The 22 T cell receptor beta chains given below trace back to one sample, sequenced in a study of cytomegalovirus exposure and HLA in healthy donors. The PCR ran on 60 Vbeta and 13 Jbeta primers. TCRdb keeps only in-frame clones here, not all; method: immunoSEQ multiplex PCR. The table shows some 80,000 clones, with 70% to 80% occurring only once. Sequences were obtained from PBMCs. The origin of the receptors is a man in his forties in good health and CMV-seronegative.

This clone was observed a few times. This sequence joins TRBV28 and TRBJ1-2, with D unresolved. CDR1 and CDR2 from the germline V gene are MDHEN and SYDVKM. V was pared by 3 bases and J by 6 bases, with 23 bases between. This CDR3 is 17 amino acids long. The DNA for the CDR3 is TGTGCCAGCAGTTTTTGGGCCAGAATGGCGCGTAAGGATGGCTACACCTTC. It translates to CASSFWARMARKDGYTF.

The chain has TRBV27 and TRBJ2-7; TRBD1 aligns across 8 bases. Per the germline V gene, CDR1 is MNHEY and CDR2 is SMNVEV (reference sequence). Unmatched junction bases numbered 11, after V lost 7 bases and J lost 3 bases. The length of the CDR3 is 15 residues. The CDR3 loop reads CASTQARGLSYEQYF. The DNA for the CDR3 is TGTGCCAGCACCCAGGCCAGGGGGCTAAGCTACGAGCAGTACTTC.

This chain joins TRBV10-3 and TRBJ2-5; TRBD2 aligns across 7 bases. The V and J ends lost 4 bases and 5 bases, in that order; junction bases with no gene match: 1. The germline CDR1 and CDR2 sequences are ENHRY and SYGVKD. The CDR3 loop spans 12 amino acids. CDR3 nucleotide sequence: TGTGCCATCAGTGCCGGGAGGGAGACCCAGTACTTC. Translated, it gives CAISAGRETQYF.

V is TRBV2 and J is TRBJ1-6, with TRBD1 matching over 8 bases. V was pared by 3 bases and J by 2 bases, with 9 bases of the junction left unmatched. The CDR3 has 18 residues. Germline V lookup: CDR1 SNHLY, CDR2 FYNNEI. CDR3 in DNA: TGTGCCAGCAGTGACCTTGGACAGGGCAGGACCTATAATTCACCCCTCCACTTT. It yields the protein CASSDLGQGRTYNSPLHF.

V is TRBV25-1 and J is TRBJ1-6; the match to TRBD1 covers 12 bases. J lost 14 bases, V lost 1 base, and 6 bases had no gene match. The CDR3 is made up of 15 amino acids. Germline assignment: CDR1 MGHDK and CDR2 SYGVNS. The CDR3 reads CASSESGTGGEALHF. CDR3 nucleotides: TGTGCCAGCAGTGAATCGGGGACAGGGGGCGAGGCCCTCCACTTT.

In this sample, this clone turned up a few times. This chain joins TRBV4-1 and TRBJ1-6; D gene ambiguous. The CDR3 contains 16 residues. V lost 2 bases, J lost 10 bases, and 18 bases lay in between. Germline V gene lookup returns CDR1 MGHRA and CDR2 YSYEKL. CDR3 coding DNA: TGCGCCAGCAGCCAAATCCCTGGGCTCCCGGGGTCACCCCTCCACTTT. It encodes CASSQIPGLPGSPLHF.

The V gene is TRBV4-1, the J gene TRBJ1-6; D unclear. The CDR3 runs 15 residues. Trimming took 3 bases from V and 3 from J, leaving 9 bases between them. The germline CDR1 and CDR2 sequences are MGHRA and YSYEKL. The CDR3 DNA sequence: TGCGCCAGCAGCCATGTGACAAGCTATAATTCACCCCTCCACTTT. Translating gives CASSHVTSYNSPLHF.

The rearrangement links TRBV27 to TRBJ2-2; D unclear. V was trimmed by 4 bases and J by 1 base, leaving 10 bases between them. The CDR3 contains 15 residues. Germline V CDR1 and CDR2: MNHEY, SMNVEV (reference sequence). CDR3 nucleotides: TGTGCCAGCAGTTACACCTACAGGAACACCGGGGAGCTGTTTTTT. Protein sequence: CASSYTYRNTGELFF.

The chain is built from TRBV18 and TRBJ2-5; D is ambiguous. Trimming took off 3 bases at V and 5 bases at J, with 22 bases between the two ends. The CDR3 sequence is 17 residues long. From germline, CDR1 is KGHSH and CDR2 LQKENI. CDR3 nucleotide sequence: TGTGCCAGCTCACCGCAGAGTCTTGGCCTGACTGGGGAGACCCAGTACTTC. Translation: CASSPQSLGLTGETQYF.

The V gene is TRBV5-6, the J gene TRBJ1-1; 9 nucleotides line up with TRBD1. V shed 6 bases and J 2 bases; nucleotides not matched to a gene: 5. Germline lookup yields CDR1 SGHDT and CDR2 YYEEEE. The CDR3 runs to 14 residues. This CDR3 reads CASTWDRENTEAFF. The CDR3 DNA reads as TGTGCCAGCACCTGGGACAGGGAAAACACTGAAGCTTTCTTT.

Regarding this clone: One end of the junction fails to match germline, which may point to a read error. V and J are TRBV5-6 and TRBJ1-4; 8 positions match TRBD1. The length of the CDR3 is 16 residues. Germline V gives CDR1 SGHDT, CDR2 YYEEEE. The CDR3 DNA is TGTGCCAGCAGCAAGGTGGGGGACAGGCCCCTCCTAGACGAAGTTTTT. It encodes CASSKVGDRPLLDEVF.

This sequence joins TRBV28 and TRBJ1-4; D gene uncertain. The CDR3 has 15 amino acids. The V and J ends lost 2 bases and 0 bases respectively, with 7 bases between them. The germline CDR1 and CDR2 sequences are MDHEN and SYDVKM. The CDR3: CASSLIGATNEKLFF. The CDR3 DNA is TGTGCCAGCAGTTTAATCGGGGCAACTAATGAAAAACTGTTTTTT.

The chain carries TRBV6-1 and TRBJ2-1; D perhaps matches TRBD2 (6 bases). The CDR3 has 17 residues. Germline V lookup: CDR1 MNHNS, CDR2 SASEGT. The germline V and J ends were trimmed by 2 bases and 5 bases, with 19 bases remaining between them. The CDR3 region has the DNA TGTGCCAGCAGTGAATCTATAACTAGCACAAGCGACAATGAGCAGTTCTTC. Amino acids: CASSESITSTSDNEQFF.

J is TRBJ1-5 and V is TRBV16; 7 bases line up with TRBD1. Germline V gene lookup returns CDR1 KGHSY and CDR2 FQNENV. J gave up 5 bases and V 4 bases, and 2 bases lay outside the gene matches. The CDR3 extends over 13 amino acids. The CDR3 protein is CASSPGGHQPQHF. The DNA of the CDR3 is TGTGCCAGCAGCCCAGGGGGGCATCAGCCCCAGCATTTT.

The chain combines TRBV6-5 with TRBJ1-1, with 8 nucleotides matching TRBD1. V shed 5 bases and J 6 bases; nucleotides not matched to a gene: 8. This CDR3 is 14 amino acids long. Per germline, CDR1 MNHEY and CDR2 SVGAGI. The chain's CDR3 is CASSRQGPSAEAFF. The CDR3 nucleotides read TGTGCCAGCAGTCGACAGGGGCCGAGCGCTGAAGCTTTCTTT.

This sequence joins TRBV6-1 and TRBJ2-4; a possible D gene is TRBD1 (6 bases). CDR1 and CDR2 from the germline V gene are MNHNS and SASEGT. This CDR3 is built from 14 residues. V dropped 3 bases and J dropped 7 bases, with 13 bases sitting between them. In DNA form, the CDR3 reads TGTGCCAGCAGTGATATCAACAGGGAGAACATTCAGTACTTC. Protein product: CASSDINRENIQYF.

The chain recombines TRBV7-2 with TRBJ2-7; possibly TRBD2 for D (6 bases). The CDR3 extends over 13 amino acids. The germline gives CDR1 SGHTA, CDR2 FQGNSA. The V end was cut by 5 bases, the J end by 6 bases, with 14 bases between. CDR3 in DNA: TGTGCCAGCAGCCCTAGGGACTTTACCGAGCAGTACTTC. It yields the protein CASSPRDFTEQYF.

This clone was counted a few times. The chain combines TRBV5-4 with TRBJ1-1; D is unresolved. There are 11 residues in the CDR3. Germline assignment: CDR1 SGHNT and CDR2 YYREEE (reference sequence). Trimming removed 1 base at V and 5 bases at J, with 3 bases between. In DNA, the CDR3 is TGTGCCAGCAGCTTGCAGACTGAAGCTTTCTTT. It translates to CASSLQTEAFF.

The rearrangement uses TRBV5-1 and TRBJ1-5; D is undetermined. The CDR3 contains 14 residues. Per germline, CDR1 SGHRS and CDR2 YFSETQ. The germline V and J ends were trimmed by 4 bases and 3 bases, with 11 bases remaining between them. The CDR3 region has the DNA TGCGCCAGCAGCCCCGGGATTACCAATCAGCCCCAGCATTTT. This gives the protein CASSPGITNQPQHF.

V usage is TRBV28 and J usage is TRBJ1-4, with TRBD1 matching over 8 bases. Trimming took 5 bases from V and 7 from J; bases not matched to a gene: 12. The CDR3 is 16 amino acids. Germline V lookup: CDR1 MDHEN, CDR2 SYDVKM. CDR3 sequence reads: CASSLSGQGLSEKLFF. CDR3 DNA: TGTGCCAGCAGTCTCTCCGGACAGGGTTTAAGTGAAAAACTGTTTTTT.

The chain links TRBV6-1 to TRBJ2-3, with 11 bases matching TRBD2. Losses at the gene ends were 3 bases for V and 2 bases for J; bases not matched to a gene: 7. Germline CDR1 reads MNHNS; CDR2 reads SASEGT. The CDR3 extends over 17 amino acids. The chain's CDR3 is CASSDRFSGGATDTQYF. DNA of the CDR3: TGTGCCAGCAGTGATCGGTTTAGCGGGGGGGCCACAGATACGCAGTATTTT.

The chain links TRBV18 to TRBJ2-7; 12 bases match TRBD1. This CDR3 has 15 residues. Germline trimming cut 6 bases from V and 4 bases from J; bases unmatched to any gene: 7. The V gene's germline CDR1 is KGHSH and CDR2 LQKENI. CDR3 loop: CASSQGQGAWYEQYF. The CDR3 DNA reads TGTGCCAGCTCCCAGGGACAGGGGGCTTGGTACGAGCAGTACTTC.